Listed below are T cell receptor beta chains from one sample, sequenced in a study of blood T cell repertoires in COVID-19. TCRdb's copy holds only in-frame clones and misses some; the assay was immunoSEQ multiplex PCR. Of over 50,000 clones detected, roughly four fifths appear once; the ten largest clones hold about 6%. Specimen: peripheral blood. The receptors derive from a woman in her forties or fifties with active or convalescent COVID-19. Each CDR3 is given with its conserved first and last residue. The D gene is left open where the match is weak.

-,TRBJ1-2,TRBV5-1,CASSLEQGSGYGYTF
TRBD2,TRBJ2-3,TRBV14,CASSQDLPGRADTQYF
-,TRBJ1-3,TRBV6-5,CASSETASGNTIYF
TRBD2,TRBJ2-3,TRBV4-2,CASSQGTGLAGLDTQYF
-,TRBJ2-7,TRBV6-2/TRBV6-3,CASSYQVVPGEQYF
TRBD1,TRBJ1-2,TRBV24-1,CATSDSTPGTGNGYTF
-,TRBJ1-1,TRBV19,CASTTPRAKTEAFF
-,TRBJ1-1,TRBV10-3,CAIRAGAQGRTEAFF
-,TRBJ1-4,TRBV5-5,CASSFPRQGNEKLFF
TRBD1,TRBJ2-4,TRBV19,CASGDRGFLIQYF
-,TRBJ1-5,TRBV24-1,CATSDLGEPQHF
-,TRBJ1-5,TRBV19,CASSIRGFVDQPQHF
TRBD2,TRBJ2-3,TRBV10-3,CAISRLAGGRADTQYF
-,TRBJ2-3,TRBV2,CASSVSDSDTQYF
TRBD2,TRBJ2-7,TRBV24-1,CATMASGSYEQYF
-,TRBJ1-2,TRBV18,CASSPQGSRGYGYTF
-,TRBJ2-7,TRBV27,CASKTGYDEQYF
-,TRBJ2-2,TRBV12-3/TRBV12-4,CASSSEGGELFF
TRBD2,TRBJ2-3,TRBV6-2/TRBV6-3,CASSKGLAKDTQYF
TRBD1,TRBJ1-1,TRBV27,CASSTGQGARTEAFF
-,TRBJ1-2,TRBV2,CASSYLEVVGYTF
TRBD1,TRBJ2-5,TRBV6-5,CAEGTGEETQYF
-,TRBJ2-5,TRBV10-3,CAISGRLEETQYF
-,TRBJ1-1,TRBV27,CASSPRRQLNTEAFF
-,TRBJ1-5,TRBV3-1/TRBV3-2,CASSQDSGGQPQHF
-,TRBJ2-3,TRBV27,CASFPRGPLSAQYF
-,TRBJ1-1,TRBV2,CASSVYRVGTEAFF
-,TRBJ1-1,TRBV6-2/TRBV6-3,CASSYSRTLNTEAFF
-,TRBJ2-7,TRBV2,CASSELGHAGSMEQYF
-,TRBJ1-4,TRBV5-1,CASAVRGTNEKLFF
TRBD1,TRBJ1-4,TRBV5-4,CASSLGQGAANEKLFF
TRBD1,TRBJ1-5,TRBV2,CASSQTGGLPQHF
-,TRBJ1-1,TRBV6-5,CASSYGLDFDEAFF
TRBD2,TRBJ2-6,TRBV5-1,CASKTGTSFAGANVLTF
TRBD2,TRBJ2-2,TRBV20-1,CSASRLAGGIAGELFF
-,TRBJ2-1,TRBV19,CASSPFGNEQFF
-,TRBJ2-2,TRBV2,CASSDFRANTGELFF
-,TRBJ2-3,TRBV19,CASRERTDTQYF
-,TRBJ1-5,TRBV9,CASSPGVGASNQPQHF
TRBD1,TRBJ2-3,TRBV27,CASGDRDETDTQYF
-,TRBJ1-5,TRBV12-3/TRBV12-4,CASSFGGYQPQHF
-,TRBJ1-2,TRBV5-8,CASSFGPGYTF
-,TRBJ1-5,TRBV2,CASRKTTGPSNQPQHF
TRBD1,TRBJ1-5,TRBV30,CAWSATRGRGQPQHF
TRBD2,TRBJ2-7,TRBV4-3,CASSLGTSGTYEQYF
TRBD1,TRBJ1-2,TRBV19,CASSIGGTGRYGYTF
-,TRBJ2-5,TRBV5-8,CASSVAGSRETQYF
-,TRBJ2-3,TRBV5-4,CASSPDRPSSGDTQYF